This TCR beta chain was obtained from a study of blood T cells in healthy people across ages. Between the trimmed V and J ends, which lost 3 bases and 9 bases, there was a span of 6 bases. The CDR3 consists of 11 residues. The authors ran a second PCR of about 7 to 12 cycles using a sample-barcoded 5' primer and a J-beta primer mix. TCRdb redid the calling of the 5' RACE reads with MiXCR, one entry per CDR3 protein. The table lists about 930,000 distinct CDR3 sequences, almost 30% of them singletons. This clonotype was counted at least ten times. Its antigen remains unidentified. Those donating, healthy Caucasian individuals from Russia, were aged about 6 to 100. Study-level findings and limits: Donors of long life had a larger count of naive CD4+ cells and greater diversity than aged donors.

These records were also assigned to another study, of T cells of mothers and their children. That investigation notes: Similar thymic selection effects on TCR recombination output appear in pairs, both related and unrelated.

The chain has TRBV12-3 or TRBV12-4 and TRBJ1-5; D is ambiguous. This sequence originates from a woman aged 40 to 50 in good health. Sequencing was carried out using blood. CDR3 sequence reads: CASSFSGPQHF. The CDR3 DNA is TGTGCCAGCAGTTTCTCCGGGCCCCAGCATTTT.